A single sample is the source of the 17 T cell receptor beta chains below, sequenced in a study of OX40 agonist ivuxolimab in advanced cancers. Method: immunoSEQ multiplex PCR; TCRdb's copy keeps in-frame clones and lacks some. The sample shows 150,000 to 190,000 clones, around 94% of them seen only once. This material consisted of CD4+ or CD8+ T cells sorted from blood, taken in a trial of the OX40 agonist ivuxolimab. The receptors shown here come from an adult with an advanced solid tumor such as melanoma, head and neck, liver or kidney cancer.

The gene calls are TRBV9 and TRBJ2-6; D is unclear. The CDR3 loop spans 18 amino acids. Germline V gene lookup returns CDR1 SGDLS and CDR2 YYNGEE. Trimming pared 4 bases from V and 0 bases from J, leaving 17 bases between. The CDR3 here is CASSPRVHVYSGANVLTF. The CDR3 DNA reads TGTGCCAGCAGCCCTCGGGTCCATGTCTACTCTGGGGCCAACGTCCTGACTTTC.

The gene calls are TRBV29-1 and TRBJ2-7; D perhaps matches TRBD2 (6 bases). The germline V gene encodes CDR1 SQVTM and CDR2 ANQGSEA. The CDR3 covers 14 residues. The V and J ends lost 4 bases and 0 bases respectively, with 13 bases between them. The DNA for the CDR3 is TGCAGCGTTGTAGTTGGAGGGTCCTCCTACGAGCAGTACTTC. Translated, it gives CSVVVGGSSYEQYF.

CDR3 residues: CASTNSPMNTEAFF. CDR3 coding DNA: TGTGCCAGCACCAACTCACCCATGAACACTGAAGCTTTCTTT. The chain employs TRBV9 and TRBJ1-1, with unresolved D. In germline, CDR1 is SGDLS, CDR2 YYNGEE. CDR3 size: 14 residues. V was pared by 6 bases and J by 0 bases, with 12 bases between.

The chain links TRBV19 to TRBJ2-5, with 7 bases matching TRBD1. CDR3 length: 16 amino acids. Trimming cost V 6 bases and J 4 bases; bases outside gene matches: 14. CDR1 and CDR2 (germline): LNHDA, SQIVND (reference sequence). CDR3 residues: CASSDPRTGLGETQYF. The CDR3 bases are TGTGCCAGTAGCGACCCTCGGACAGGCCTAGGAGAGACCCAGTACTTC.

This chain connects TRBV2 to TRBJ2-1; D unresolved. V dropped 6 bases and J dropped 7 bases, with 16 bases sitting between them. The CDR3 has 14 amino acids. Germline V gene data show CDR1 as SNHLY and CDR2 as FYNNEI. Here the CDR3 DNA reads TGTGCCAGCAGCGACCCCTCGGTAGGAAATGAGCAGTTCTTC. Translating gives CASSDPSVGNEQFF.

The chain employs TRBV7-2 and TRBJ1-2; possibly TRBD1 for D (6 bases). The V gene lost 5 bases and the J gene lost 4 bases, with 11 bases spanning the gap. In germline, CDR1 is SGHTA, CDR2 FQGNSA. The CDR3 totals 13 residues. The CDR3 here is CASSQTTGYGYTF. The CDR3, as DNA: TGTGCCAGCAGCCAGACGACAGGCTATGGCTACACCTTC.

This CDR3 reads CASSLGRGPGANVLTF. The CDR3 nucleotides are TGTGCCAGCAGCTTAGGCAGGGGTCCCGGGGCCAACGTCCTGACTTTC. The chain is built from TRBV11-1 and TRBJ2-6, with D possibly being TRBD1 (6 bases). CDR1 is SGHAT, CDR2 FQDESV, per germline (reference sequence). V lost 1 base and J lost 4, with 11 bases in between. The CDR3 has 16 residues.

This clone was recorded once. The rearrangement links TRBV5-1 to TRBJ1-2, with 7 bases fitting TRBD1. The CDR3 spans 15 residues. Germline values: CDR1 SGHRS, CDR2 YFSETQ. The V gene end was trimmed by 4 bases and the J gene end by 0 bases; junction bases not matched to a gene: 6. The CDR3: CASSPGQAANYGYTF. The CDR3 nucleotides read TGCGCCAGCAGCCCTGGACAGGCGGCTAACTATGGCTACACCTTC. Together with reference TRBV5-1 and TRBJ1-2, the CDR3 gives the full variable domain: KAGVTQTPRYLIKTRGQQVTLSCSPISGHRSVSWYQQTPGQGLQFLFEYFSETQRNKGNFPGRFSGRQFSNSRSEMNVSTLELGDSALYLCASSPGQAANYGYTFGSGTRLTVV.

This chain connects TRBV5-6 to TRBJ1-1; 8 bases agree with TRBD1. V trimming: 4 bases; J trimming: 4 bases; junction bases outside the gene matches: 15. In germline, CDR1 is SGHDT, CDR2 YYEEEE. CDR3 length equals 17 residues. Here the CDR3 DNA reads TGTGCCAGCAGCAGATGGGACAGGCTACGCTTAATCACTGAAGCTTTCTTT. Its translation: CASSRWDRLRLITEAFF.

This chain uses TRBV7-2 with TRBJ2-7, with 12 positions matching TRBD2. Germline CDR1 and CDR2: SGHTA and FQGNSA. J gave up 1 base and V 5 bases, and 12 bases lay outside the gene matches. The CDR3 length is 18 residues. The CDR3 DNA sequence: TGTGCCAGCAGCCTTGGCGTAGGGACTAGCGGGTTTTCCTACGAGCAGTACTTC. This sequence encodes CASSLGVGTSGFSYEQYF.

This chain uses TRBV19 with TRBJ2-2; tentative D call: TRBD2 (6 bases). Deletions cut 1 base from V and 3 bases from J, with 9 bases between. Germline V lookup: CDR1 LNHDA, CDR2 SQIVND (reference sequence). This CDR3 comprises 15 residues. The CDR3, as DNA: TGTGCCAGTAGTATAGGCGGGATCGACACCGGGGAGCTGTTTTTT. Its protein is CASSIGGIDTGELFF.

The V call is TRBV27, the J call TRBJ1-5; D gene unclear. Germline loops: CDR1 MNHEY, CDR2 SMNVEV (reference sequence). V lost 8 bases and J lost 11, with 13 bases in between. The CDR3 has 11 amino acids. This CDR3 is CASGEAAAQHF. DNA of the CDR3: TGTGCCAGCGGGGAAGCGGCTGCCCAGCATTTT.

This clone has just one count. The gene calls are TRBV7-2 and TRBJ1-3; D is uncertain. V gave up 8 bases and J gave up 2 bases, with 19 bases separating them. Germline V CDR1 and CDR2: SGHTA, FQGNSA. This CDR3 is built from 16 residues. The CDR3 nucleotides read TGTGCCAGCTGCGCCTTCGTGCAGGCGCCTGGAAACACCATATATTTT. Protein sequence: CASCAFVQAPGNTIYF.

The V call is TRBV9, the J call TRBJ1-1; D unresolved. The CDR3 length is 13 residues. Looked up from germline, CDR1 is SGDLS and CDR2 is YYNGEE. The V gene lost 3 bases and the J gene lost 4 bases, with 10 bases spanning the gap. CDR3 sequence reads: CASSADPGTEAFF. CDR3 DNA: TGTGCCAGCAGCGCCGACCCAGGCACTGAAGCTTTCTTT.

J is TRBJ1-6 and V is TRBV5-6; D gene ambiguous. This CDR3 has 16 amino acids. Looked up from germline, CDR1 is SGHDT and CDR2 is YYEEEE. With 0 bases removed from V and 7 bases from J, the gap between germline ends came to 14 bases. CDR3 sequence: CASSLARARRNSPLHF. DNA of the CDR3: TGTGCCAGCAGCTTGGCGCGGGCCAGGCGAAATTCACCCCTCCACTTT.

The rearrangement joins TRBV2 to TRBJ1-2, with D unclear. The CDR3 sequence is 12 residues long. From germline, CDR1 is SNHLY and CDR2 FYNNEI. The V end lost 3 bases, the J end lost 4 bases, and 6 bases lay between the germline ends. The CDR3 DNA sequence: TGTGCCAGCAGTGAGATGGGCTATGGCTACACCTTC. Translation: CASSEMGYGYTF.

This chain connects TRBV28 to TRBJ1-4; 11 nucleotides agree with TRBD1. Looked up from germline, CDR1 is MDHEN and CDR2 is SYDVKM. Losses at the gene ends were 2 bases for V and 6 bases for J; bases not matched to a gene: 2. This CDR3 is built from 15 residues. The CDR3 DNA reads TGTGCCAGCAGTTTAACGGGACAGGGGGATGAAAAACTGTTTTTT. Translation gives CASSLTGQGDEKLFF.